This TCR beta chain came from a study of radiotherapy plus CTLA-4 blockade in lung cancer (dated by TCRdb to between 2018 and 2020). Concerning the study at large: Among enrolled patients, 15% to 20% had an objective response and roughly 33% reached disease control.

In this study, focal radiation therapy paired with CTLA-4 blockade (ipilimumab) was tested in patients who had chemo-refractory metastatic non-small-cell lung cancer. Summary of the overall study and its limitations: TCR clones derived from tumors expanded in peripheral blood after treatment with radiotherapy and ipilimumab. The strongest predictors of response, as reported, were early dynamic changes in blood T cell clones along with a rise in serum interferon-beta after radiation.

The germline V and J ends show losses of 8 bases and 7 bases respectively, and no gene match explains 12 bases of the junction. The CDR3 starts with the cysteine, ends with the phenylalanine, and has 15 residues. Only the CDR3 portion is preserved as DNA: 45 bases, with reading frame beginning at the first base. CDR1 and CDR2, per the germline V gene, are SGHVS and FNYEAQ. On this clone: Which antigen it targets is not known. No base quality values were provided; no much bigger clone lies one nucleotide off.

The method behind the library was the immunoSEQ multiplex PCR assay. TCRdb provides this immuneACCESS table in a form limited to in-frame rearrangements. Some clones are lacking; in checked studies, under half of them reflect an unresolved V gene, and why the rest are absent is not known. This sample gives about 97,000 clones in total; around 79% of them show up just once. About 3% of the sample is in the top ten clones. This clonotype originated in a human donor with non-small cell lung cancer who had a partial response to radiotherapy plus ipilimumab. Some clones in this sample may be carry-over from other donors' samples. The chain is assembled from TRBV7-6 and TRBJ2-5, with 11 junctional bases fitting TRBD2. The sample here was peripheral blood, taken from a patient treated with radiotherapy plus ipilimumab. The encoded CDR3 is CASASGTSGTGTQYF. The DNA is TGTGCCAGCGCCTCCGGGACTAGCGGTACAGGGACCCAGTACTTC.